This TCR beta chain was found in a study of Ad26.COV2.S vaccination and SARS-CoV-2 variants. Study in general: Ad26.COV2.S, an intramuscular injection, was given once or twice 56 days apart.

Treatment meaning: roughly 19 received Ad26.COV2.S at low or high dose, single or two shots; about five received placebo; per-sample allocation not given. Sample collection was performed on day 63 after the first vaccine or placebo injection. Profiled with immunoSEQ multiplex PCR; TCRdb holds only in-frame clones, not every one. The sample includes hundreds of thousands of clones, roughly nine tenths of them seen just once. CDR1 is LNHDA and CDR2 is SQIVND in the germline V gene (reference sequence). CDR3 size: 12 residues. The ends lost 9 bases at V and 3 bases at J; junction bases unmatched: 4. This specimen consisted of peripheral blood, obtained in a trial of Ad26.COV2.S vaccine versus placebo. The chain employs TRBV19 and TRBJ1-1; 7 nucleotides align to TRBD1. The origin of this receptor is a person between 18 and 60 years old who received the Ad26.COV2.S COVID-19 vaccine or a placebo. The CDR3 coding sequence is TGTGCCAGCTCCGACAGGGACACTGAAGCTTTCTTT. Encoded protein: CASSDRDTEAFF.